These T cell receptor beta chains were read from a single sample in a study of CD8 T cells in Susac syndrome. In TCRdb, the immunoSEQ multiplex PCR reads were re-called with MiXCR into one record per CDR3 protein. The top ten hold approximately 0.075% of the sample, which has more than 150,000 distinct CDR3 sequences, 92% seen once. Material: CD4+ T cells from PBMCs. Every receptor here comes from a human donor in good health. CDR3s include the opening cysteine and the closing phenylalanine or tryptophan. Fields, in order: J gene, V gene, clone size, CDR3 protein. Clone size appears in some rows only: once, few, many, or a class for an expanded clone.

>TRBJ2-4|TRBV5-1|NA
CASSPAPGRDHIQYF
>TRBJ2-1|TRBV5-1|NA
CASGGLAGSNEQFF
>TRBJ1-1|TRBV7-9|NA
CASTPQLRIRGHRTTEAFF
>TRBJ2-3|TRBV12-5|NA
CASGFPSGTQYF
>TRBJ1-2|TRBV9|once
CASSAGTGVGGYTF
>TRBJ2-7|TRBV7-2|once
CASSQMRAPYEQYF
>TRBJ2-2|TRBV28|NA
CASSSQVGTAFTGELFF
>TRBJ2-1|TRBV6-6|NA
CASSSFSGTGFF
>TRBJ2-1|TRBV29-1|NA
CSVRDREGGNEQFF
>TRBJ1-2|TRBV18|NA
CASSPQGREVYTF
>TRBJ2-7|TRBV20-1|NA
CSARGAGPRDEQYF
>TRBJ1-3|TRBV4-3|NA
CASSQDNKRGPGNTIYF
>TRBJ2-7|TRBV30|NA
CAWSPATVTYEQYF
>TRBJ1-5|TRBV30|NA
CAWSLGSEGQPQHF
>TRBJ1-5|TRBV19|NA
CASSIEPGPGSDQPQHF
>TRBJ2-5|TRBV2|once
CASNGQGLETQYF
>TRBJ2-7|TRBV5-4|NA
CASSLDVRHSYEQYF
>TRBJ2-5|TRBV10-3|once
CAISEGGQETQYF
>TRBJ2-3|TRBV2|NA
CASSNGRLGPDTQYF
>TRBJ2-7|TRBV10-2|NA
CASSGGSGRGEQYF
>TRBJ2-5|TRBV7-2|NA
CASSLLGGQGVETQYF
>TRBJ1-5|TRBV6-2/TRBV6-3|NA
CASSRGTYSRNQPQHF
>TRBJ1-4|TRBV5-1|NA
CASSFSTNEKLFF
>TRBJ1-1|TRBV27|NA
CASSPLGTGVGDEAFF
>TRBJ2-1|TRBV6-6|NA
CASSYGIPNEQFF
>TRBJ1-4|TRBV5-6|NA
CASSRDRNEKLFF
>TRBJ1-5|TRBV7-9|NA
CASSLDSRGPQHF
>TRBJ2-1|TRBV30|NA
CAWSYGSSYNEQFF
>TRBJ2-2|TRBV12-3/TRBV12-4|NA
CATSGTGELFF
>TRBJ1-1|TRBV10-1|NA
CASSESPIIAEAFF
>TRBJ1-3|TRBV29-1|once
CSGRTRGNTIYF
>TRBJ2-7|TRBV19|few
CASRTSGSYEQYF
>TRBJ2-5|TRBV10-2|NA
CASSSWDSEYQETQYF
>TRBJ2-5|TRBV10-3|NA
CAISEGQGGETQYF
>TRBJ2-7|TRBV5-1|NA
CASSLEPHTREQYF